Listed here are 17 T cell receptor beta chains from one sample, sequenced in a study of cytomegalovirus exposure and HLA in healthy donors. The study ran its PCR with 60 Vbeta and 13 Jbeta primers. Libraries were prepared by immunoSEQ multiplex PCR; TCRdb keeps only in-frame clonotypes and omits some of them. In the table there are over 150,000 clones, about 72% of which are singletons. Sequencing was done on a sample of PBMCs. The receptor set was obtained from a man between 50 and 59 years old in good health and CMV-seropositive.

The chain employs TRBV5-4 and TRBJ1-2; tentatively, D is TRBD1 (6 bases). The CDR3 length is 15 residues. The germline V and J ends were trimmed by 4 bases and 7 bases, with 20 bases remaining between them. From germline, CDR1 is SGHNT and CDR2 YYREEE (reference sequence). Here the CDR3 DNA reads TGTGCCAGCAGCCCCGGGACACACGACCCAGGTGGCTACACCTTC. Its translation is CASSPGTHDPGGYTF.

A few counts support this clone. J is TRBJ1-2 and V is TRBV27, with D possibly matching TRBD1 (5 bases). The CDR3 runs to 15 residues. Trimming removed 3 bases at V and 2 bases at J, with 13 bases between. CDR1 MNHEY and CDR2 SMNVEV come from the germline V gene (reference sequence). CDR3 loop: CASSLEGRWNYGYTF. CDR3 nucleotide sequence: TGTGCCAGCAGTTTGGAGGGGCGGTGGAACTATGGCTACACCTTC.

This rearrangement joins TRBV9 to TRBJ1-1; D gene ambiguous. The CDR3 is 14 amino acids. Per germline, CDR1 SGDLS and CDR2 YYNGEE. Trimming removed 0 bases at V and 2 bases at J, with 8 bases between. The DNA of the CDR3 is TGTGCCAGCAGCGTAGCTGACAAAAACACTGAAGCTTTCTTT. It translates to CASSVADKNTEAFF.

This clone was counted between two and nine times. The chain is built from TRBV27 and TRBJ1-2, with 8 bases aligning to TRBD1. The length of the CDR3 is 16 residues. V lost 1 base, J lost 7 bases, and 11 bases stayed unmatched. Per the germline V gene, CDR1 is MNHEY and CDR2 is SMNVEV (reference sequence). The CDR3 protein is CASSLYGAGGASGYTF. CDR3 nucleotides: TGTGCCAGCAGTTTATATGGGGCAGGGGGCGCCTCTGGCTACACCTTC.

This clone was counted only a few times. V usage is TRBV4-1 and J usage is TRBJ2-1, with 10 bases that match TRBD2. From germline, CDR1 is MGHRA and CDR2 YSYEKL. J was trimmed by 3 bases and V by 1 base; bases with no gene match: 6. CDR3 length: 17 residues. The DNA of the CDR3 is TGCGCCAGCAGCCAAGCCCCCAGCGGGGGGGTCTACAATGAGCAGTTCTTC. It yields the protein CASSQAPSGGVYNEQFF.

The genes are TRBV15 and TRBJ1-1; maybe TRBD1 (5 bases). The CDR3 runs to 15 residues. Germline lookup yields CDR1 LNHNV and CDR2 YYDKDF (reference sequence). V was cut by 5 bases and J by 5 bases, with 18 bases left in between. This CDR3 reads CATSHSGGFMTEAFF. The CDR3 DNA reads as TGTGCCACCAGCCACTCGGGGGGATTTATGACTGAAGCTTTCTTT.

V is TRBV11-3 and J is TRBJ2-6, with a weak D call TRBD1 (7 bases). From germline, CDR1 is SGHNT and CDR2 YENEEA. Trimming took 2 bases from V and 1 from J, leaving 9 bases between them. This CDR3 region has 16 residues. CDR3 amino acids: CASSLQGGSGANVLTF. Here the CDR3 DNA reads TGTGCCAGCAGCTTACAGGGGGGATCTGGGGCCAACGTCCTGACTTTC.

This chain connects TRBV28 to TRBJ2-7; 8 bases match TRBD2. In germline, CDR1 is MDHEN, CDR2 SYDVKM. Trimming cost V 2 bases and J 3 bases; bases outside gene matches: 6. The CDR3 extends over 15 amino acids. The CDR3 loop reads CASSLGGLGSYEQYF. The CDR3 bases are TGTGCCAGCAGTTTAGGGGGACTAGGGAGCTACGAGCAGTACTTC.

The chain combines TRBV29-1 with TRBJ1-1; D possibly corresponds to TRBD1 (5 bases). This CDR3 spans 12 amino acids. The germline V gene encodes CDR1 SQVTM and CDR2 ANQGSEA. V was clipped by 7 bases and J by 3 bases, with 12 bases between them. CDR3 sequence reads: CSGGGKYTEAFF. CDR3 nucleotides: TGCAGCGGGGGGGGGAAGTACACTGAAGCTTTCTTT.

This clone was observed a single time. The rearrangement links TRBV28 to TRBJ2-7; TRBD1 aligns across 8 bases. CDR1 and CDR2 (germline): MDHEN, SYDVKM. The CDR3 is made up of 16 amino acids. V gave up 5 bases and J gave up 7 bases; unmatched junction bases: 16. The chain's CDR3 is CASSPATAQGAGEQYF. CDR3 sequence (DNA): TGTGCCAGCAGTCCCGCTACAGCCCAGGGGGCGGGGGAGCAGTACTTC.

The genes are TRBV5-1 and TRBJ2-1; 11 bases align to TRBD2. The CDR3 spans 14 residues. V lost 2 bases and J lost 9; bases outside the gene matches: 4. Germline loops: CDR1 SGHRS, CDR2 YFSETQ. CDR3: CASSFSGGAVEQFF. DNA of the CDR3: TGCGCCAGCAGCTTTAGCGGGGGGGCCGTTGAGCAGTTCTTC.

The chain joins TRBV27 to TRBJ1-1, with TRBD1 identical over 7 bases. This CDR3 region has 13 residues. The germline V gene encodes CDR1 MNHEY and CDR2 SMNVEV (reference sequence). Unmatched junction bases numbered 6, after V lost 3 bases and J lost 8 bases. The CDR3 DNA reads TGTGCCAGCAGTTTCCGGGACAGCCGCGAAGCTTTCTTT. It translates to CASSFRDSREAFF.

This clone was seen a few times. Here the CDR3 DNA reads TGTGCCAGCAGCTTAGATCTAGCGGGGGGCTACACCGGGGAGCTGTTTTTT. Translating gives CASSLDLAGGYTGELFF. V and J are TRBV7-8 and TRBJ2-2; 11 bases align to TRBD2. The germline V gene encodes CDR1 SGHVS and CDR2 FQNEAQ. V gave up 1 base and J gave up 3 bases; unmatched junction bases: 4. CDR3 length: 17 amino acids.

The chain couples TRBV5-8 to TRBJ2-3; tentatively, D is TRBD1 (6 bases). The V and J ends lost 2 bases and 2 bases respectively, with 12 bases between them. The CDR3 has 15 amino acids. Germline assignment: CDR1 SGHTS and CDR2 YDEGEE. In nucleotides, the CDR3 is TGTGCCAGCAGCTTTACCGGGACACCCACAGATACGCAGTATTTT. Translation gives CASSFTGTPTDTQYF. The whole variable domain, filled in from reference TRBV5-8 and TRBJ2-3, reads EAGVTQSPTHLIKTRGQQATLRCSPISGHTSVYWYQQALGLGLQFLLWYDEGEERNRGNFPPRFSGRQFPNYSSELNVNALELEDSALYLCASSFTGTPTDTQYFGPGTRLTVL.

The chain carries TRBV19 and TRBJ1-4; unclear D gene. Germline V gene lookup returns CDR1 LNHDA and CDR2 SQIVND (reference sequence). The CDR3 consists of 17 residues. Trimming removed 3 bases from V and 4 bases from J, with 18 bases in between. CDR3 protein: CASSIDGGLYFNEKLFF. The CDR3 nucleotides are TGTGCCAGTAGTATCGATGGAGGGCTCTACTTTAATGAAAAACTGTTTTTT. Full variable domain (outside the CDR3, taken from reference TRBV19 and TRBJ1-4): DGGITQSPKYLFRKEGQNVTLSCEQNLNHDAMYWYRQDPGQGLRLIYYSQIVNDFQKGDIAEGYSVSREKKESFPLTVTSAQKNPTAFYLCASSIDGGLYFNEKLFFGSGTQLSVL.

The genes are TRBV15 and TRBJ1-2, with unresolved D. The ends were cut back, 0 bases at V and 8 bases at J, with 13 bases in the middle. Looked up from germline, CDR1 is LNHNV and CDR2 is YYDKDF (reference sequence). The CDR3 consists of 14 residues. Here the CDR3 DNA reads TGTGCCACCAGCAGAGAAGAAGCGGGGAAGGGCTACACCTTC. Amino acids: CATSREEAGKGYTF.

The chain employs TRBV5-1 and TRBJ2-5, with D possibly being TRBD1 (7 bases). Trimming stripped 4 bases from V and 1 base from J, with 11 bases between. This CDR3 comprises 14 residues. From germline, CDR1 is SGHRS and CDR2 YFSETQ. The CDR3 loop reads CASSAGQPQETQYF. DNA for the CDR3: TGCGCCAGCAGCGCGGGACAGCCCCAAGAGACCCAGTACTTC.